Listed below are T cell receptor beta chains from one sample, sequenced in a study of tumor-infiltrating lymphocytes in primary liver carcinoma. MiXCR, run by TCRdb on the multiplex PCR reads, gives a single entry per CDR3 protein. The table shows approximately 300,000 distinct CDR3 sequences, with approximately 65% occurring only once. Sequenced input: peripheral blood. The receptors derive from a man in his forties with primary liver carcinoma and hepatitis B virus infection. Both conserved end residues are part of each CDR3. The order of the fields is D gene, V gene, J gene, clone size, CDR3 DNA, CDR3 protein. The D gene is left open where the match is weak. Where a row states a size, it is once, few, many or the class of an expanded clone; other rows omit it.

d_gene: .; v_gene: TRBV12-3/TRBV12-4; j_gene: TRBJ1-1; abundance: many; CDR3nt: TGTGCCAGCAGACCTGGGAATGCAAACACTGAAGCTTTCTTT; CDR3aa: CASRPGNANTEAFF
d_gene: .; v_gene: TRBV7-8; j_gene: TRBJ2-3; abundance: .; CDR3nt: TGTGCCAGCAGCCAGTCGACTAGGGGCGGGAGCACAGATACGCAGTATTTT; CDR3aa: CASSQSTRGGSTDTQYF
d_gene: .; v_gene: TRBV11-2; j_gene: TRBJ1-3; abundance: .; CDR3nt: TGTACCAGCAGCCTCGGGAGTTCCGGAAACACCATATATTTT; CDR3aa: CTSSLGSSGNTIYF
d_gene: TRBD2; v_gene: TRBV7-8; j_gene: TRBJ2-7; abundance: .; CDR3nt: TGTGCCAGCAGCGCAACTAGCGGGAGCTTCTACGAGCAGTACTTC; CDR3aa: CASSATSGSFYEQYF
d_gene: .; v_gene: TRBV28; j_gene: TRBJ2-6; abundance: .; CDR3nt: TGTGCCGTCGGGGGACTTACTGGGGCCAACGTCCTGACTTTC; CDR3aa: CAVGGLTGANVLTF
d_gene: .; v_gene: TRBV11-1; j_gene: TRBJ2-1; abundance: .; CDR3nt: TGTGCCGGCAGCTTAGGCCTGGTCGAGCAGTTCTTC; CDR3aa: CAGSLGLVEQFF
d_gene: TRBD2; v_gene: TRBV7-8; j_gene: TRBJ2-5; abundance: .; CDR3nt: TGTGCCAGCAGCTTTTCTAGCGGGTTCCAAGAGACCCAGTACTTC; CDR3aa: CASSFSSGFQETQYF
d_gene: .; v_gene: TRBV4-1; j_gene: TRBJ2-1; abundance: .; CDR3nt: TGCGCCAGCAGCCAAGCAGGGGCGGTAGGCAATGAGCAGTTCTTC; CDR3aa: CASSQAGAVGNEQFF
d_gene: .; v_gene: TRBV4-3; j_gene: TRBJ1-1; abundance: .; CDR3nt: TGCCCCAGCAGCCAAGATGCTACAGGAGGGACTGAAGCTTTCTTT; CDR3aa: CPSSQDATGGTEAFF
d_gene: TRBD2; v_gene: TRBV5-4; j_gene: TRBJ2-7; abundance: .; CDR3nt: TGTGCCAGCAGCATGGGACTAGCGGGAGGGAAGGAAGAGCAGTACTTC; CDR3aa: CASSMGLAGGKEEQYF
d_gene: .; v_gene: TRBV6-1; j_gene: TRBJ1-1; abundance: many; CDR3nt: TGTGCCAGCAACTTCGTCAGGGTAACCACTGAAGCTTTCTTT; CDR3aa: CASNFVRVTTEAFF
d_gene: TRBD2; v_gene: TRBV4-2; j_gene: TRBJ2-1; abundance: many; CDR3nt: TGTGCCAGCAGCCAAGGGGCTAGCGGAGGTACTGAGCAGTTCTTC; CDR3aa: CASSQGASGGTEQFF
d_gene: TRBD2; v_gene: TRBV6-2/TRBV6-3; j_gene: TRBJ2-1; abundance: many; CDR3nt: TGTGCCAGCAGTTCCCACGATAGCGGGAGGATTTACAATGAGCAGTTCTTC; CDR3aa: CASSSHDSGRIYNEQFF
d_gene: TRBD2; v_gene: TRBV12-5; j_gene: TRBJ2-1; abundance: few; CDR3nt: TGTGCTAGTGGTTTGGGGACTAGCGGGAGGTCCAATGAGCAGTTCTTC; CDR3aa: CASGLGTSGRSNEQFF
d_gene: .; v_gene: TRBV4-1; j_gene: TRBJ1-5; abundance: .; CDR3nt: TGCGCCAGCAGCCAAGATCCGGAGACCGCCGGGGATCAGCCCCAGCATTTT; CDR3aa: CASSQDPETAGDQPQHF
d_gene: TRBD1; v_gene: TRBV6-4; j_gene: TRBJ1-5; abundance: .; CDR3nt: TGTGCCACCACGGACAGGGGGACTCTCTCGGAAGATAGCAATCAGGCCCAGCATTTT; CDR3aa: CATTDRGTLSEDSNQAQHF
d_gene: TRBD2; v_gene: TRBV12-3/TRBV12-4; j_gene: TRBJ2-1; abundance: .; CDR3nt: TGTGCCAGCAGCCCTGGGTGTAGCGGGATCCATTACGAGCAGTTCTTC; CDR3aa: CASSPGCSGIHYEQFF
d_gene: TRBD2; v_gene: TRBV10-3; j_gene: TRBJ2-3; abundance: .; CDR3nt: TGTGCCATCAGTGAGATGGGGGGGGAAGCAGATACGCAGTATTTT; CDR3aa: CAISEMGGEADTQYF
d_gene: .; v_gene: TRBV29-1; j_gene: TRBJ2-1; abundance: many; CDR3nt: TGCAGCGTTGCTGGACGAGACAACAATGAGCAGTTCTTC; CDR3aa: CSVAGRDNNEQFF
d_gene: TRBD1; v_gene: TRBV5-1; j_gene: TRBJ2-4; abundance: .; CDR3nt: TGCGCCAGCAACTTGACCGGGACAGGGGGAGACATTCAGTACTTC; CDR3aa: CASNLTGTGGDIQYF
d_gene: TRBD2; v_gene: TRBV4-1; j_gene: TRBJ2-1; abundance: .; CDR3nt: TGCGCCAGCAGCCAAGATTCTAGCGGGTATGAGCAGTTCTTC; CDR3aa: CASSQDSSGYEQFF
d_gene: .; v_gene: TRBV4-3; j_gene: TRBJ2-3; abundance: .; CDR3nt: TGCGCCAGCACCCAAGTAAGGGGGAGCGTTACGCAGTATTTT; CDR3aa: CASTQVRGSVTQYF
d_gene: TRBD2; v_gene: TRBV6-5; j_gene: TRBJ2-1; abundance: .; CDR3nt: TGTGCCAGCAGCAGCGGGGGGGGCAATGAGCAGTTCTTC; CDR3aa: CASSSGGGNEQFF
d_gene: .; v_gene: TRBV2; j_gene: TRBJ1-5; abundance: .; CDR3nt: TGTGCCAGCACTCTGTCAGACATTGGTCAGCCCCAGCATTTT; CDR3aa: CASTLSDIGQPQHF
d_gene: TRBD1; v_gene: TRBV28; j_gene: TRBJ1-5; abundance: .; CDR3nt: TGTGCCAGCAGTGACAGGGGAACACAGCCCCAGCATTTT; CDR3aa: CASSDRGTQPQHF
d_gene: .; v_gene: TRBV5-4; j_gene: TRBJ2-5; abundance: .; CDR3nt: TGTGCCAGCAGCTTGGCCCGGGCTGGCGGGGAGACCCAGTACTTC; CDR3aa: CASSLARAGGETQYF
d_gene: .; v_gene: TRBV5-1; j_gene: TRBJ2-1; abundance: once; CDR3nt: TGCGCCAGCAGCTTGGGGGGCGGGGCTGCCAATGAGCAGTTCTTC; CDR3aa: CASSLGGGAANEQFF